These T cell receptor beta chains were read from a single sample in a study of blood T cell repertoires in COVID-19. Using immunoSEQ multiplex PCR, the repertoire was profiled, and TCRdb retains in-frame clones only, with some absent. The profile shows 200,000 to 250,000 clones, approximately 83% of them singletons. The sequenced sample consisted of PBMCs or T cells enriched from blood (not recorded which). The receptors originated from a woman aged 60-70 years who had recovered from COVID-19. CDR3s include the opening cysteine and the closing phenylalanine or tryptophan. The D gene is left open where the match is weak. For some rows the clone size is stated as once, few or many, or as a class when expanded; others skip it.

v_call	d_call	j_call	clone_size	cdr3_aa	cdr3_nt
TRBV10-3	NA	TRBJ1-3	NA	CAISPGTRGNTIYF	TGTGCCATCAGCCCGGGAACTCGTGGAAACACCATATATTTT
TRBV21-1	NA	TRBJ2-1	NA	CASSKVRQRNYNEQFF	TGTGCCAGCAGCAAAGTGCGACAGAGGAACTACAATGAGCAGTTCTTC
TRBV4-1	TRBD1	TRBJ2-1	few	CASSHGTGPNNEQFF	TGCGCCAGCAGCCATGGGACAGGACCAAACAATGAGCAGTTCTTC
TRBV6-5	TRBD1	TRBJ2-7	NA	CASSYSPDRGHEQYF	TGTGCCAGCAGTTACTCCCCGGACAGGGGCCACGAGCAGTACTTC
TRBV6-1	TRBD1	TRBJ1-3	NA	CASSEGTGGNTIYF	TGTGCCAGCAGTGAAGGGACAGGGGGGAACACCATATATTTT
TRBV6-5	TRBD2	TRBJ2-5	NA	CASSPRTSRETQYF	TGTGCCAGCAGTCCGCGGACTAGCCGAGAGACCCAGTACTTC
TRBV21-1	NA	TRBJ2-4	NA	CASSKYPPEGLAGAKIQYF	TGTGCCAGCAGCAAATACCCCCCGGAGGGACTAGCGGGAGCAAAGATTCAGTACTTC
TRBV5-1	NA	TRBJ2-3	NA	CASSLGASASTDTQYF	TGCGCCAGCAGTCTAGGGGCCAGCGCTAGCACAGATACGCAGTATTTT
TRBV4-2	NA	TRBJ1-2	NA	CASSRDTIMEGYTF	TGTGCCAGCAGCCGGGACACGATAATGGAGGGCTACACCTTC
TRBV30	NA	TRBJ2-5	NA	CAWSGGVETQYF	TGTGCCTGGAGTGGGGGAGTGGAGACCCAGTACTTC
TRBV7-3	NA	TRBJ1-1	large	CASSLVLLGDTEAFF	TGTGCCAGCAGCTTAGTTTTGCTTGGAGACACTGAAGCTTTCTTT
TRBV12-3/TRBV12-4	NA	TRBJ2-1	once	CASRWTANEQFF	TGTGCCAGCAGGTGGACAGCAAATGAGCAGTTCTTC
TRBV7-8	NA	TRBJ2-5	NA	CASSLGRETQYF	TGTGCCAGCAGCTTAGGGCGGGAGACCCAGTACTTC
TRBV3-1/TRBV3-2	NA	TRBJ1-1	NA	CASSQDRQTRTEAFF	TGTGCCAGCAGCCAAGATAGACAGACTCGAACTGAAGCTTTCTTT
TRBV7-9	TRBD1	TRBJ1-2	NA	CASSPSTGDGYTF	TGTGCCAGCAGCCCGTCGACAGGGGATGGCTACACCTTC
TRBV5-8	TRBD2	TRBJ2-1	NA	CASSLGLAGYNEQFF	TGTGCCAGCAGCCTGGGACTAGCGGGGTACAATGAGCAGTTCTTC
TRBV10-3	NA	TRBJ2-2	few	CAISVGEGTGELFF	TGTGCCATCAGTGTGGGAGAAGGTACCGGGGAGCTGTTTTTT
TRBV5-1	NA	TRBJ2-3	NA	CASSFGVLATDTQYF	TGCGCCAGCAGCTTCGGGGTCCTAGCGACAGATACGCAGTATTTT
TRBV13	TRBD1	TRBJ2-7	NA	CASSLGDRGYEQYF	TGTGCCAGCAGCTTAGGTGACAGGGGCTACGAGCAGTACTTC
TRBV19	TRBD1	TRBJ1-1	NA	CASSIDLKDRANTEAFF	TGTGCCAGTAGTATAGATCTTAAGGACAGGGCGAACACTGAAGCTTTCTTT
TRBV7-2	NA	TRBJ1-3	once	CASSLGGQSSGNTIYF	TGTGCCAGCAGCTTAGGTGGACAGTCCTCTGGAAACACCATATATTTT
TRBV7-9	NA	TRBJ1-2	NA	CASSSGGVGDYGYTF	TGTGCCAGCAGCTCGGGGGGCGTAGGCGACTATGGCTACACCTTC
TRBV18	TRBD2	TRBJ2-1	NA	CASSLATSGGLEQFF	TGTGCCAGCTCACTGGCGACTAGCGGGGGCCTTGAGCAGTTCTTC
TRBV6-2/TRBV6-3	NA	TRBJ1-1	NA	CASSSGASNGGSEAFF	TGTGCCAGCAGTTCCGGGGCAAGCAACGGGGGATCTGAAGCTTTCTTT
TRBV19	TRBD1	TRBJ1-2	NA	CASSVTGLYAGYTF	TGTGCCAGTAGTGTGACAGGGCTGTATGCTGGCTACACCTTC
TRBV12-3/TRBV12-4	TRBD2	TRBJ2-5	NA	CASSWSGRETQYF	TGTGCCAGCAGTTGGAGCGGGAGAGAGACCCAGTACTTC
TRBV19	NA	TRBJ2-7	NA	CASSIEGTLIYEQYF	TGTGCCAGTAGTATAGAAGGGACACTAATCTACGAGCAGTACTTC
TRBV11-3	NA	TRBJ2-7	NA	CASSRGQDYEQYF	TGTGCCAGCAGCCGCGGACAAGACTACGAGCAGTACTTC
TRBV3-1/TRBV3-2	TRBD1	TRBJ1-5	NA	CASSQGGQGPGQPQHF	TGTGCCAGCAGCCAGGGTGGACAGGGGCCCGGTCAGCCCCAGCATTTT
TRBV10-3	TRBD2	TRBJ2-2	NA	CAISGLAGDGELFF	TGTGCCATCAGTGGACTAGCGGGAGACGGGGAGCTGTTTTTT
TRBV5-4	NA	TRBJ2-5	NA	CASSSAGSQETQYF	TGTGCCAGCAGCTCGGCCGGGTCCCAAGAGACCCAGTACTTC
TRBV18	NA	TRBJ1-1	NA	CASSPPQALKAFF	TGTGCCAGCTCACCCCCCCAGGCGCTGAAAGCTTTCTTT
TRBV19	NA	TRBJ2-1	NA	CASSDGGTAINEQFF	TGTGCCAGTAGTGATGGCGGGACAGCCATCAATGAGCAGTTCTTC
TRBV12-5	TRBD1	TRBJ1-2	once	CASGLRAYRGHGYTF	TGTGCTAGTGGTCTCAGGGCCTACAGGGGGCATGGCTACACCTTC
TRBV7-2	TRBD1	TRBJ2-4	NA	CASSQGVGSQNIQYF	TGTGCCAGCAGCCAGGGGGTGGGATCCCAAAACATTCAGTACTTC
TRBV2	NA	TRBJ2-7	NA	CASTYAGLTYEQYF	TGTGCCAGCACTTACGCAGGACTTACCTACGAGCAGTACTTC
TRBV4-3	NA	TRBJ2-7	once	CASSQVFQYEQYF	TGCGCCAGCAGCCAAGTGTTCCAGTACGAGCAGTACTTC
TRBV3-1/TRBV3-2	NA	TRBJ2-7	once	CASSQDLGLSYEQYF	TGTGCCAGCAGCCAAGATTTGGGACTCTCCTACGAGCAGTACTTC
TRBV5-1	TRBD1	TRBJ1-1	NA	CASRLQGARGVNTEAFF	TGCGCCAGCAGGCTCCAGGGGGCAAGGGGTGTGAACACTGAAGCTTTCTTT
TRBV5-5	NA	TRBJ1-1	NA	CASSTQGNTEAFF	TGTGCCAGCAGCACCCAGGGGAACACTGAAGCTTTCTTT
TRBV11-1	NA	TRBJ2-1	NA	CANLSGFSYNEQFF	TGTGCTAACTTGAGCGGCTTCTCCTACAATGAGCAGTTCTTC
TRBV12-3/TRBV12-4	NA	TRBJ2-1	NA	CASSLRNEQFF	TGTGCCAGCAGTTTACGGAATGAGCAGTTCTTC
TRBV6-5	NA	TRBJ1-2	once	CASSYSSGSLSGGYTF	TGTGCCAGCAGTTACTCCTCAGGGTCCCTATCGGGTGGCTACACCTTC
TRBV4-2	TRBD1	TRBJ1-4	NA	CASSQGAGGGEKLFF	TGTGCCAGCAGCCAAGGTGCAGGGGGAGGTGAAAAACTGTTTTTT
TRBV5-1	NA	TRBJ2-5	NA	CASSLASTVQETQYF	TGCGCCAGCAGCTTGGCCTCGACAGTACAAGAGACCCAGTACTTC
TRBV5-4	TRBD1	TRBJ2-7	once	CASSRPGGTYEQYF	TGTGCCAGCAGCCGACCAGGGGGAACCTACGAGCAGTACTTC
TRBV5-5	NA	TRBJ2-1	NA	CASSLGRRQAQHSYNEQFF	TGTGCCAGCAGCTTGGGCCGGAGGCAAGCCCAACACTCCTACAATGAGCAGTTCTTC
TRBV19	TRBD2	TRBJ2-3	many	CASIDRLAGAGDTQYF	TGTGCCAGTATTGATAGACTAGCGGGAGCCGGAGATACGCAGTATTTT
TRBV11-1	TRBD1	TRBJ2-2	NA	CASSFSQGAEYGELFF	TGTGCCAGCAGCTTCAGTCAGGGGGCCGAATATGGGGAGCTGTTTTTT
TRBV5-1	TRBD1	TRBJ1-1	once	CASSLAGQGTTEAFF	TGCGCCAGCAGCTTGGCGGGACAGGGGACCACTGAAGCTTTCTTT
TRBV5-8	TRBD1	TRBJ1-5	NA	CASSPRDRKNQPQHF	TGTGCCAGCAGCCCCCGGGACAGGAAAAATCAGCCCCAGCATTTT
TRBV7-8	NA	TRBJ2-5	NA	CASRLSGEETQYF	TGTGCCAGCAGGTTGTCAGGGGAAGAGACCCAGTACTTC
TRBV18	NA	TRBJ1-3	NA	CASSRADPSQGNTIYF	TGTGCCAGCTCGCGGGCAGACCCCAGCCAGGGAAACACCATATATTTT
TRBV10-3	TRBD1	TRBJ1-4	NA	CAITVQGAQVEKLFF	TGTGCCATCACCGTCCAGGGGGCCCAGGTTGAAAAACTGTTTTTT
TRBV23-1	NA	TRBJ1-4	NA	CASITDIGNEKLFF	TGCGCCAGCATAACGGACATTGGCAATGAAAAACTGTTTTTT
TRBV5-4	TRBD1	TRBJ2-3	few	CASSSRQGVIGTDTQYF	TGTGCCAGCAGCTCCCGACAGGGCGTAATCGGCACAGATACGCAGTATTTT
TRBV7-9	TRBD1	TRBJ1-5	many	CASSVGQGSGHQPQHF	TGTGCCAGCAGCGTCGGACAGGGGTCAGGGCATCAGCCCCAGCATTTT
TRBV19	NA	TRBJ1-6	NA	CASSDRDKNLNSPLHF	TGTGCCAGTAGTGACCGGGACAAGAACCTCAATTCACCCCTCCACTTT
TRBV29-1	NA	TRBJ2-1	NA	CSVSRTYNEQFF	TGCAGCGTTTCAAGGACTTACAATGAGCAGTTCTTC
TRBV10-3	TRBD1	TRBJ1-4	NA	CAISFTKQGAQEKLFF	TGTGCCATCAGCTTTACCAAACAGGGGGCGCAGGAAAAACTGTTTTTT